This TCR beta chain was obtained from a study of cytomegalovirus exposure and HLA in healthy donors. General observations from the study: One later analysis, an examination of the 100 to 150 validation repertoires, found that first-cohort TCR clusters tended to co-occur in them. In vitro checks showed that a few CMV-associated chains really do target CMV antigens.

The germline V and J ends were trimmed by 4 bases and 7 bases, with 8 bases remaining between them. CDR1 MGHDK and CDR2 SYGVNS come from the germline V gene. CDR3 length equals 11 residues. Concerning this clone: Its antigen is not identified.

Profiled with immunoSEQ multiplex PCR; TCRdb holds only in-frame clones, not every one. The sample carries 65,000 to 70,000 clones, around 93% recorded once. V usage is TRBV25-1 and J usage is TRBJ2-7; D is uncertain. The specimen was PBMCs. The receptor was derived from a man aged 18 to 30 in good health and CMV-seronegative. Here the CDR3 DNA reads TGTGCCAGCAGTGCCAACTTGGAGCAGTACTTC. This gives the protein CASSANLEQYF.